The 11 T cell receptor beta chains reported below all come from one sample, sequenced in a study of blood T cell repertoires in COVID-19. Clones were read by immunoSEQ multiplex PCR, and TCRdb kept only the in-frame ones, dropping some. Among 150,000 to 200,000 clones listed, 80% were seen once. Sequenced input: PBMCs or T cells enriched from blood (not recorded which). Receptors originate from a man between 35 and 55 years old who had recovered from COVID-19.

This chain uses TRBV6-1 with TRBJ2-7, with D perhaps TRBD1 (6 bases). The CDR3 is 16 amino acids. The V end lost 2 bases, the J end lost 3 bases, and 17 bases lay between the germline ends. In germline, CDR1 is MNHNS, CDR2 SASEGT. In DNA form, the CDR3 reads TGTGCCAGCAGTGAAAGAGGGCAGGGGAACCTCTACGAGCAGTACGTC. This sequence encodes CASSERGQGNLYEQYV.

Only one count was recorded for this clone. The J gene is TRBJ1-1, the V gene TRBV6-5, with 7 nucleotides matching TRBD1. The germline gives CDR1 MNHEY, CDR2 SVGAGI. Trimming cost V 6 bases and J 1 base; bases outside gene matches: 8. The CDR3 has 15 amino acids. The CDR3 loop reads CASSSPGTENTEAFF. Here the CDR3 DNA reads TGTGCCAGCAGCTCGCCGGGGACAGAGAACACTGAAGCTTTCTTT.

V usage is TRBV5-1 and J usage is TRBJ2-7; maybe TRBD2 (5 bases). The CDR3 covers 15 residues. Germline CDR1 reads SGHRS; CDR2 reads YFSETQ. Trimming cost V 4 bases and J 0 bases, with 14 bases left between them. DNA of the CDR3: TGCGCCAGCAGCGCTACGTTTGGGAGCTCCTACGAGCAGTACTTC. This sequence encodes CASSATFGSSYEQYF.

The CDR3: CASGFESHAIGEDTEAFF. CDR3 coding DNA: TGTGCTAGTGGTTTTGAATCTCACGCTATTGGGGAGGACACTGAAGCTTTCTTT. This chain uses TRBV12-5 with TRBJ1-1; D is unresolved. V was shortened by 3 bases and J by 3 bases, with 23 bases between the two germline ends. CDR3 length equals 18 residues. Germline V lookup: CDR1 LGHNT, CDR2 FRNRAP.

This clone was seen only once. The rearrangement links TRBV6-5 to TRBJ1-6; 11 nucleotides line up with TRBD1. After removal of 2 bases from V and 16 bases from J, the junction contained 7 bases not matched to a gene. The CDR3 covers 14 residues. Germline V gene lookup returns CDR1 MNHEY and CDR2 SVGAGI. The CDR3 nucleotides are TGTGCCAGCAGTTACGGACAGGGGGCAAGGAGGCTCCACTTT. Encoded protein: CASSYGQGARRLHF.

This rearrangement joins TRBV10-3 to TRBJ2-7, with 10 bases fitting TRBD2. The germline CDR1 and CDR2 sequences are ENHRY and SYGVKD. The CDR3 consists of 16 residues. V gave up 3 bases and J gave up 4 bases; unmatched junction bases: 9. The CDR3 DNA sequence: TGTGCCATCAGTGACCCCCGGCTAGCGGGGGAATACGAGCAGTACTTC. The encoded protein is CAISDPRLAGEYEQYF.

V usage is TRBV10-3 and J usage is TRBJ1-1; 11 nucleotides agree with TRBD1. The germline gives CDR1 ENHRY, CDR2 SYGVKD. The CDR3 has 16 residues. The junction had 6 bases not matched to a gene; V was cut back by 2 bases and J by 4 bases. The CDR3 DNA follows: TGTGCCATCAGTGAGCCGAGGACAGGGGGCGTCACTGAAGCTTTCTTT. Translating gives CAISEPRTGGVTEAFF.

The V and J genes are TRBV20-1 and TRBJ1-4; D call uncertain. V was clipped by 0 bases and J by 12 bases, with 8 bases between them. The CDR3 has 11 residues. Germline CDR1 and CDR2: DFQATT and SNEGSKA (reference sequence). CDR3 DNA sequence: TGCAGTGCTAGAGAGCCCCGGGAACTGTTTTTT. Protein product: CSAREPRELFF.

The J gene is TRBJ1-1, the V gene TRBV29-1, with a tentative D call TRBD1 (5 bases). CDR3 size: 13 residues. V was trimmed by 6 bases and J by 0 bases, leaving 11 bases between them. CDR1 is SQVTM, CDR2 ANQGSEA, per germline. CDR3 nucleotide sequence: TGCAGCGTCCAACAGGAAATGAACACTGAAGCTTTCTTT. The encoded protein is CSVQQEMNTEAFF.

This clone has only a few counts. The chain joins TRBV28 to TRBJ1-2; D is possibly TRBD1 (6 bases). CDR3 length: 14 residues. Germline V lookup: CDR1 MDHEN, CDR2 SYDVKM. With 6 bases removed from V and 2 bases from J, the gap between germline ends came to 13 bases. CDR3 DNA: TGTGCCAGCAGAAAGGCAGGGGCCAACTATGGCTACACCTTC. Its protein product is CASRKAGANYGYTF.

This clone came up once. The chain has TRBV25-1 and TRBJ2-5; possibly TRBD1 for D (6 bases). CDR3 size: 11 residues. Trimming took 9 bases from V and 5 from J, leaving 10 bases between them. From germline, CDR1 is MGHDK and CDR2 SYGVNS. CDR3 sequence reads: CASTQGETQYF. In nucleotides, the CDR3 is TGTGCCAGTACCCAGGGGGAGACCCAGTACTTC.